Listed here is a single TCR beta chain. In the PCR, 60 Vbeta and 13 Jbeta primers were used. In the authors' methods: Later reanalysis found 75 million to 100 million unique TCR beta chains, around 11 million of them shared. The repertoire was sequenced with immunoSEQ multiplex PCR; TCRdb's copy has only in-frame clones and lacks some. V and J calls and clone size follow that table, whereas D and trimming were derived from the DNA. The sample contains 74,000 or so clones, over 70% of which appear only once. The sample comes from a study of cytomegalovirus exposure and HLA in healthy donors. The V gene end was trimmed by 6 bases and the J gene end by 3 bases; junction bases not matched to a gene: 4. This CDR3 is 14 amino acids long. Germline CDR1 and CDR2: SQVTM and ANQGSEA.

Sequencing input: PBMCs. This TCR came from a woman in her 40s in good health and CMV-seropositive. The J gene is TRBJ1-4, the V gene TRBV29-1, with 10 bases matching TRBD1. The CDR3, as DNA: TGCAGCGTAGGGGACAGGGGCGCTAATGAAAAACTGTTTTTT. Its translation: CSVGDRGANEKLFF.